This T cell receptor beta chain was captured in a study of T cell responses to AZD1222 COVID-19 vaccine. The study, taken as a whole, reports: Spike regions recognized by vaccine-associated CD4 TCRs spanned the protein, led by 160-218 and 743-854. Repertoire samples came only from after the peak T cell response. Clonal diversity was possibly underestimated, and the donors were mostly white British, with more females.

The study pooled second doses at about 4 or about 12 weeks. The method was immunoSEQ multiplex PCR; TCRdb's version includes in-frame clones alone and lacks a portion of them. The sample yields some 150,000 clones, 90% to 95% seen once. As regards this clone: Antigen: not known.

Per the germline V gene, CDR1 is MNHEY and CDR2 is SMNVEV (reference sequence). Trimming left V 6 bases short and J 0 bases short, with 9 bases between. This CDR3 contains 15 residues. The sample was peripheral blood, taken 28 days after the second AZD1222 dose. This TCR was recovered from an adult who received the AZD1222 COVID-19 vaccine. This rearrangement joins TRBV27 to TRBJ1-6; D is ambiguous. Here the CDR3 reads CASRPGVSYNSPLHF. DNA of the CDR3: TGTGCCAGCAGACCTGGAGTCTCCTATAATTCACCCCTCCACTTT.